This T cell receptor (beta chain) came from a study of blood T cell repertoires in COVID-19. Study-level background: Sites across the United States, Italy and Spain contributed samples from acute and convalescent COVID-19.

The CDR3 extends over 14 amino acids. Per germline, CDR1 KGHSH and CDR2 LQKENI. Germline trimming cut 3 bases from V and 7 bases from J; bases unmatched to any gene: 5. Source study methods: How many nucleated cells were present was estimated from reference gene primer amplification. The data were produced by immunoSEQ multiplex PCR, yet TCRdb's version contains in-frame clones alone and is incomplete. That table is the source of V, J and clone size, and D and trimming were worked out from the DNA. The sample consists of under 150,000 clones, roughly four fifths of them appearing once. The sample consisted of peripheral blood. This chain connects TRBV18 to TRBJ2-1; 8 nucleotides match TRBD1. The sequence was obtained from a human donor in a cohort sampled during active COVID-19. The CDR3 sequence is CASSPGTGGNEQFF. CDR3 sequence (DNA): TGTGCCAGCTCACCCGGGACAGGAGGGAATGAGCAGTTCTTC.